This T cell receptor (beta chain) stems from a study of blood T cell repertoires in COVID-19. About the study: PBMCs, B-cell-depleted T cells, or T cells provided the cDNA or gDNA that made up the material.

Generated by immunoSEQ multiplex PCR, the TCRdb table keeps only in-frame clones and is missing some. Of some 330,000 clones in the sample, 85% to 90% are singletons; the top ten hold about 4.2%. This CDR3 comprises 14 residues. V lost 2 bases, J lost 5 bases, and 12 bases lay in between. Participants were aged about 18 to 90 years, lived in under 25 US areas, and enrolled virtually. Two negative PCRs, clearance, or symptom resolution were required of recovered Cohort 3 donors. The receptor was isolated from a man aged 30 to 45 who had recovered from COVID-19. The chain has TRBV23-1 and TRBJ2-5, with D possibly being TRBD1 (6 bases). TRBV23-1 is an ORF for which the function is uncertain. Input material: PBMCs or T cells enriched from blood (not recorded which). The CDR3 reads CASSQKTGKETQYF. Written as DNA, the CDR3 is TGCGCCAGCAGTCAAAAAACAGGGAAGGAGACCCAGTACTTC.